Listed below are T cell receptor beta chains from one sample, sequenced in a study of blood T cell repertoires in COVID-19. Assay: immunoSEQ multiplex PCR; the TCRdb copy retains only in-frame clones and omits some. The sample shows about 87,000 clones, around 86% of them seen only once. The specimen sequenced was peripheral blood. The receptors were sampled from an elderly woman with active or convalescent COVID-19. Both conserved end residues are part of each CDR3. The order of the fields is J gene, V gene, CDR3 protein.

TRBJ1-3,TRBV24-1,CATRERAGASRDGNTIYF
TRBJ1-5,TRBV28,CASSLRTYYSNQPQHF
TRBJ2-2,TRBV7-2,CASSLAQGAGTGELFF
TRBJ2-1,TRBV5-1,CASTETGFLLSSYNEQFF
TRBJ2-1,TRBV18,CASSPSQGRYNEQFF
TRBJ2-1,TRBV7-2,CASSSRRLRGQSGHNEQFF
TRBJ1-2,TRBV6-2/TRBV6-3,CASSFSSIDGYTF
TRBJ2-7,TRBV7-9,CASSAQSSQYF
TRBJ2-5,TRBV7-2,CASSLTGEETQYF
TRBJ1-4,TRBV6-6,CASRGDSVFNEKLFF
TRBJ2-1,TRBV7-2,CASSFTGSSYNEQFF
TRBJ2-5,TRBV27,CASSLQGAIQETQYF
TRBJ2-7,TRBV7-9,CASSLSGGAYEQYF
TRBJ2-7,TRBV11-2,CASSLGVFSYEQYF
TRBJ2-3,TRBV21-1,CASSKALADTQYF
TRBJ2-7,TRBV7-2,CASSLGMGGYYEQYF
TRBJ2-7,TRBV6-2/TRBV6-3,CASSPAGTSSYEQYF
TRBJ2-2,TRBV5-4,CASSFSGGAGELFF
TRBJ1-1,TRBV11-2,CASSRGRRDTEAFF
TRBJ2-1,TRBV9,CASSVRRERMTYNEQFF
TRBJ1-5,TRBV5-8,CASAGRTGMNQPQHF
TRBJ2-1,TRBV4-2,CASSQVGGTANEQFF
TRBJ2-2,TRBV3-1/TRBV3-2,CASSLLSTLAGGTGELFF
TRBJ2-7,TRBV4-1,CASSQGDRGVSRQYF
TRBJ2-1,TRBV24-1,CATSPGQGYNEQFF
TRBJ1-3,TRBV7-8,CASSRDISGNTIYF
TRBJ2-1,TRBV5-1,CASKEGAAYNEQFF
TRBJ1-1,TRBV7-8,CASSLAQGGTEAFF
TRBJ2-5,TRBV7-7,CASSLGLAGAETQYF
TRBJ2-4,TRBV7-8,CASSLAGVKNIQYF
TRBJ2-1,TRBV5-1,CASSPMSGGNNEQFF
TRBJ2-1,TRBV7-3,CASSLGLAANNEQFF
TRBJ1-2,TRBV3-1/TRBV3-2,CASSRMGQNYGYTF
TRBJ2-7,TRBV9,CASSPNTGLYEQYF
TRBJ1-1,TRBV2,CASRLEEKNTEAFF
TRBJ1-1,TRBV27,CASSLLENTEAFF
TRBJ1-6,TRBV19,CASSIDYRGRSNSPLHF
TRBJ2-5,TRBV5-1,CASSFGRRETQYF
TRBJ1-2,TRBV7-3,CASSLTPLTTGDYGYTF
TRBJ2-1,TRBV7-9,CASDGAFDNEQFF
TRBJ1-4,TRBV24-1,CATSDPRVSSEKLFF
TRBJ1-2,TRBV30,CAWSGTPETLGTF
TRBJ2-7,TRBV4-2,CASSQASALGLVPYEQYF
TRBJ1-4,TRBV7-2,CASSSGVGNEKLFF
TRBJ1-1,TRBV7-9,CASSLGDRVGTEAFF
TRBJ1-2,TRBV6-6,CASSLPSTGPLSGYTF
TRBJ1-2,TRBV6-5,CASRSSDRASYGYTF
TRBJ2-3,TRBV18,CASSRASGDTDTQYF
TRBJ2-7,TRBV6-5,CASSSPGQGAYEQYF
TRBJ2-3,TRBV6-5,CASSYLGGGTDTQYF
TRBJ2-1,TRBV28,CATMGGGRYNEQFF
TRBJ2-7,TRBV9,CASSVAGDTSYEQYF
TRBJ2-7,TRBV6-2/TRBV6-3,CASSAGLAGASYEQYF
TRBJ2-2,TRBV7-2,CASSLSFPGELFF
TRBJ1-2,TRBV19,CASSIRPRGAFGYGYTF
TRBJ2-5,TRBV4-3,CASSQDTPGGTQETQYF
TRBJ1-4,TRBV5-4,CASSSGRASEKLFF